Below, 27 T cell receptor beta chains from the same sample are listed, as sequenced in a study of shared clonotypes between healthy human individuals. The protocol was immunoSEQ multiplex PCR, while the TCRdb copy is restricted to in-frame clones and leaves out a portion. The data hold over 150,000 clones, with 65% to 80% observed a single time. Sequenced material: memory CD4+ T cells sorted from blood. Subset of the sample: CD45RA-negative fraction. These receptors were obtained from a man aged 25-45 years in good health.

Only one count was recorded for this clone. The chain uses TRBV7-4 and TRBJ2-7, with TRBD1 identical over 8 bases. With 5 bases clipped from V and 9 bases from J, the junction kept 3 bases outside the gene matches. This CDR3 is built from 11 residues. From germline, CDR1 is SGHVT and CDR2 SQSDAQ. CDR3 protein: CASSADRAQYF. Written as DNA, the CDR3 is TGTGCCAGCAGCGCGGACAGGGCGCAGTACTTC.

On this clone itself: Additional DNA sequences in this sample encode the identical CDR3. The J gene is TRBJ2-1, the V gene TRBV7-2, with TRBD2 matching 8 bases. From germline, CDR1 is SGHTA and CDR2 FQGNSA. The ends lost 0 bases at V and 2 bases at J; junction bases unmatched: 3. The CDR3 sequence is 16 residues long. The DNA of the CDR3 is TGTGCCAGCAGCTTAGCAGGCGGGAGGACCTACAATGAGCAGTTCTTC. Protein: CASSLAGGRTYNEQFF.

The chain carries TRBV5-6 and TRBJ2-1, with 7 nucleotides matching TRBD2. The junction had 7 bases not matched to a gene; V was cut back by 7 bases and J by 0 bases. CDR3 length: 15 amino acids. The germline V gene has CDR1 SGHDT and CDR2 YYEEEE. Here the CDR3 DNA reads TGTGCCAGCCTCGGGGGGAGAAGCTCCTACAATGAGCAGTTCTTC. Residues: CASLGGRSSYNEQFF.

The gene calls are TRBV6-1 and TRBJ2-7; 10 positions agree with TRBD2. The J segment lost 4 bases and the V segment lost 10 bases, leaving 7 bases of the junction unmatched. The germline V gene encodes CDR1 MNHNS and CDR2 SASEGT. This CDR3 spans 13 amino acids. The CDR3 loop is CAISAGGLYEQYF. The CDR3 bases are TGTGCCATTTCAGCGGGAGGGTTATACGAGCAGTACTTC.

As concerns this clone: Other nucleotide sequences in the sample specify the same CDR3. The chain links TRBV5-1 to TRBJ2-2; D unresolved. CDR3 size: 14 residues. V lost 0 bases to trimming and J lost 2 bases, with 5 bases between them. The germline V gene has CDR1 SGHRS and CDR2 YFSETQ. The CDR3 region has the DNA TGCGCCAGCAGCTTGGGACAAAACACCGGGGAGCTGTTTTTT. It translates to CASSLGQNTGELFF. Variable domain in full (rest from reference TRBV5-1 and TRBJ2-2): KAGVTQTPRYLIKTRGQQVTLSCSPISGHRSVSWYQQTPGQGLQFLFEYFSETQRNKGNFPGRFSGRQFSNSRSEMNVSTLELGDSALYLCASSLGQNTGELFFGEGSRLTVL.

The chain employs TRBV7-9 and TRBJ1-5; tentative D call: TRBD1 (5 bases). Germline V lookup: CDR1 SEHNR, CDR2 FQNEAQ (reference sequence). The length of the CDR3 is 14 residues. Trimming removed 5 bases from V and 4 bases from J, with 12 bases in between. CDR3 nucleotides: TGTGCCAGCAGCCCGGACCGACAGAATCAGCCCCAGCATTTT. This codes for CASSPDRQNQPQHF.

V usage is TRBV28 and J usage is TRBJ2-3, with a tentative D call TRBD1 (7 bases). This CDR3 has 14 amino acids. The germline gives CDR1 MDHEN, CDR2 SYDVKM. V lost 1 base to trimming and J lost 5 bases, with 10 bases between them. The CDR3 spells CASSLSQGGDTQYF. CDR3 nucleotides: TGTGCCAGCAGTTTATCTCAGGGGGGAGATACGCAGTATTTT.

The CDR3: CASSRGGTGGEKLFF. CDR3 DNA: TGCGCCAGCAGCCGCGGCGGGACAGGGGGTGAAAAACTGTTTTTT. The J gene is TRBJ1-4, the V gene TRBV4-1, with 11 bases that match TRBD1. Trimming at V came to 4 bases and at J to 7 bases, leaving 5 bases not matched to a gene. CDR3 length: 15 residues. Germline lookup yields CDR1 MGHRA and CDR2 YSYEKL.

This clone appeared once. The chain's CDR3 is CASSQQENTEAFF. As DNA, the CDR3 is TGTGCCAGCAGCCAACAGGAGAACACTGAAGCTTTCTTT. The chain combines TRBV11-2 with TRBJ1-1, with TRBD1 as a possible D gene (5 bases). This CDR3 region has 13 residues. Germline V gene sequence: CDR1 SGHAT, CDR2 FQNNGV. The V and J ends lost 5 bases and 1 base respectively, with 8 bases between them.

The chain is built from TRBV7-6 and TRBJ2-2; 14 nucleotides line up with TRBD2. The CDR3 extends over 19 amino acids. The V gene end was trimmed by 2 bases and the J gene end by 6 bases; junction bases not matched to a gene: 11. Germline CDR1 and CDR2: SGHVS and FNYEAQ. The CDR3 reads CASSLLSGTSGSKAGELFF. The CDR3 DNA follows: TGTGCCAGCAGCTTACTATCCGGGACTAGCGGGAGTAAGGCCGGGGAGCTGTTTTTT.

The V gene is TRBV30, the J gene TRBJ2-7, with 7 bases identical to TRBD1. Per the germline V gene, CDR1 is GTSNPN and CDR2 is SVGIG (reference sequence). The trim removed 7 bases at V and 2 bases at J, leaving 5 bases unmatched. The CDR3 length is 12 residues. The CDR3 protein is CAFRQGAYEQYF. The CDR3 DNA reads TGTGCCTTCCGACAGGGCGCCTACGAGCAGTACTTC.

CDR3 loop: CASSRGRLGADTQYF. CDR3 in DNA: TGTGCCAGCAGCCGAGGGCGCCTGGGGGCAGATACGCAGTATTTT. The gene calls are TRBV9 and TRBJ2-3; D might be TRBD1 or TRBD2, each matching 5 bases. Trimming removed 4 bases from V and 4 bases from J, with 16 bases in between. CDR1 and CDR2 (germline): SGDLS, YYNGEE. CDR3 length: 15 amino acids.

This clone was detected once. CDR3 sequence reads: CASSLVDGYGYTF. DNA of the CDR3: TGTGCCAGCAGCTTAGTGGACGGCTATGGCTACACCTTC. The V and J genes are TRBV11-2 and TRBJ1-2; D not certain. Germline V lookup: CDR1 SGHAT, CDR2 FQNNGV. Deletions cut 1 base from V and 4 bases from J, with 7 bases between. CDR3 length equals 13 residues.

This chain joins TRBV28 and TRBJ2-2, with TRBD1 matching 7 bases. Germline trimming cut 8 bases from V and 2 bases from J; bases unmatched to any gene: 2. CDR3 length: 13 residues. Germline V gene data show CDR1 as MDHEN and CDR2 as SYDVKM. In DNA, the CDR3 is TGTGCCAGCTGGGACAGCAACACCGGGGAGCTGTTTTTT. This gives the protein CASWDSNTGELFF.

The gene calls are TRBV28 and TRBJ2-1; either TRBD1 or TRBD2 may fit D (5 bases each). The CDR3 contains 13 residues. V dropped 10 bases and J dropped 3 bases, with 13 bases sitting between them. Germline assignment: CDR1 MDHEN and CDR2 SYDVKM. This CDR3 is CATTGTNYNEQFF. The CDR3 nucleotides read TGTGCCACCACCGGGACCAACTACAATGAGCAGTTCTTC. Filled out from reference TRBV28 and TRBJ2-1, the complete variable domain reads DVKVTQSSRYLVKRTGEKVFLECVQDMDHENMFWYRQDPGLGLRLIYFSYDVKMKEKGDIPEGYSVSREKKERFSLILESASTNQTSMYLCATTGTNYNEQFFGPGTRLTVL.

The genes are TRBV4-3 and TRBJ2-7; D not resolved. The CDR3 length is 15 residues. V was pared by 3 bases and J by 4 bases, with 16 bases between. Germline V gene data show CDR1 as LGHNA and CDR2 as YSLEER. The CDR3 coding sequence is TGCGCCAGCAGCCAGGCAGCAGGTTCCTTTTACGAGCAGTACTTC. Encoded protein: CASSQAAGSFYEQYF.

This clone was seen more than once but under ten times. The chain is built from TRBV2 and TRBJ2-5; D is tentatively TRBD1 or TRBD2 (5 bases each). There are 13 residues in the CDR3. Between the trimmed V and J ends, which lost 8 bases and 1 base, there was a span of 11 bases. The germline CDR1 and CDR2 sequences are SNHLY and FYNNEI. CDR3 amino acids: CASCRDGQETQYF. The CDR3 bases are TGTGCCAGCTGTCGGGACGGCCAAGAGACCCAGTACTTC.

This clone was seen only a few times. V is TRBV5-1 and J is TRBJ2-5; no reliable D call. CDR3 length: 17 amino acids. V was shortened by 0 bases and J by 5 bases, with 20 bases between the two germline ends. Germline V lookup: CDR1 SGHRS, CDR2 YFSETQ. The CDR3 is CASSLAGNLLNGETQYF. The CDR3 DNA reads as TGCGCCAGCAGCTTGGCTGGGAACCTCCTAAACGGGGAGACCCAGTACTTC. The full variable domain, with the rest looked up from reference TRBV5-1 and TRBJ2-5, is KAGVTQTPRYLIKTRGQQVTLSCSPISGHRSVSWYQQTPGQGLQFLFEYFSETQRNKGNFPGRFSGRQFSNSRSEMNVSTLELGDSALYLCASSLAGNLLNGETQYFGPGTRLLVL.

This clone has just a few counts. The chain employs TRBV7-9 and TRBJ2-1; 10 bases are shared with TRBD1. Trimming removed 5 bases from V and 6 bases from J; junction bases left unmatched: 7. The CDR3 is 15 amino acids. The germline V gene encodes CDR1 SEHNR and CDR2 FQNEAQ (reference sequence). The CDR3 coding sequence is TGTGCCAGCAGCCAGGGACAGGGGCTCGGCAATGAGCAGTTCTTC. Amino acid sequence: CASSQGQGLGNEQFF. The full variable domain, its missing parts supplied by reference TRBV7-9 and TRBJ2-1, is DTGVSQNPRHKITKRGQNVTFRCDPISEHNRLYWYRQTLGQGPEFLTYFQNEAQLEKSRLLSDRFSAERPKGSFSTLEIQRTEQGDSAMYLCASSQGQGLGNEQFFGPGTRLTVL.

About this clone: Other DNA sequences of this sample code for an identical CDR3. The CDR3 loop reads CASSPGGDNEQFF. The CDR3 nucleotides read TGCGCCAGCAGCCCCGGGGGAGACAATGAGCAGTTCTTC. The chain has TRBV5-1 and TRBJ2-1, with D possibly matching TRBD2 (6 bases). The germline V and J ends were trimmed by 4 bases and 5 bases, with 10 bases remaining between them. Looked up from germline, CDR1 is SGHRS and CDR2 is YFSETQ. The CDR3 covers 13 residues.

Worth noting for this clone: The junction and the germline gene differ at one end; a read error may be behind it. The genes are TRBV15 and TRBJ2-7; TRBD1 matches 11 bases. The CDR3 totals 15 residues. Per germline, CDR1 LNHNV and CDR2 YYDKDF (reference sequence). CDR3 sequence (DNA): TGTGCCACCAGCAGTGGACAGGGGGCGGTTACAATCCAGTCCTTC. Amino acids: CATSSGQGAVTIQSF.

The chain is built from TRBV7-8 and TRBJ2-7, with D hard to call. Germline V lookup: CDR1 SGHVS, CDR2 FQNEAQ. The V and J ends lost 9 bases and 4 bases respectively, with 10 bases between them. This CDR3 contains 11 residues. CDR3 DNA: TGTGCCAGAGACCACCTTTACGAGCAGTACTTC. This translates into CARDHLYEQYF.

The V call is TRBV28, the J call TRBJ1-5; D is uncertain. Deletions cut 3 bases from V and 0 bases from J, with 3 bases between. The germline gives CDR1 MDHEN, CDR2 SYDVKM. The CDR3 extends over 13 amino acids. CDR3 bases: TGTGCCAGCAGTTTTTCTAGCAATCAGCCCCAGCATTTT. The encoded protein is CASSFSSNQPQHF.

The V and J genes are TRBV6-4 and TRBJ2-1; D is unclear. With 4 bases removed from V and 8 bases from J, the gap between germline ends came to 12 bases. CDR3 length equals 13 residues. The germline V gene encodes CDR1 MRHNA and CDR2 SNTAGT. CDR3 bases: TGTGCCAGCAGTGTAGTACCCAAAGATGAGCAGTTCTTC. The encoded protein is CASSVVPKDEQFF.

Written as DNA, the CDR3 is TGCAGCGCTTGGGAGCGGGAGGGCCGAGAGCAGTACTTC. This encodes CSAWEREGREQYF. The rearrangement joins TRBV29-1 to TRBJ2-7, with TRBD2 matching 10 bases. The CDR3 loop spans 13 amino acids. V was pared by 7 bases and J by 7 bases, with 10 bases of the junction left unmatched. The germline V gene has CDR1 SQVTM and CDR2 ANQGSEA.

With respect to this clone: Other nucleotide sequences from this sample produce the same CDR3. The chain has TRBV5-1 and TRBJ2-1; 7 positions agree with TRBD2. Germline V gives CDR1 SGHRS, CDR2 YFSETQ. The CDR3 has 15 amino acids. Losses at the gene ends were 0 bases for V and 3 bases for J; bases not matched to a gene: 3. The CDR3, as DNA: TGCGCCAGCAGCTTGGGACTAGCTGTCTACAATGAGCAGTTCTTC. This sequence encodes CASSLGLAVYNEQFF.

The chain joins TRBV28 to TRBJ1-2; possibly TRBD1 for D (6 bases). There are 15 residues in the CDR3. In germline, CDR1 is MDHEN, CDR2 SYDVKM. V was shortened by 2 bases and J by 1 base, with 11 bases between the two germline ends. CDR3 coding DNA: TGTGCCAGCAGTTTAGTCAGGGGCGATAACTATGGCTACACCTTC. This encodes CASSLVRGDNYGYTF.